Below are 30 T cell receptor beta chains sequenced from a single sample in a study of T cells in Graves' hyperthyroidism and ophthalmopathy. Amplification yielded TCR beta CDR3 regions, with RNA transcripts as the source. First-round RT-PCR of the TCR CDR3 relied on the HTBI primer set. TCRdb fed the multiplex PCR reads into MiXCR, producing one record per CDR3 protein. The table lists about 400,000 distinct CDR3 sequences, 15% to 19% of them singletons. Material: blood. These receptors originate from a woman aged 18-35 years with Graves' hyperthyroidism that later progressed to Graves' ophthalmopathy.

A few counts support this clonotype. The V and J genes are TRBV25-1 and TRBJ2-2, with D hard to call. The germline CDR1 and CDR2 sequences are MGHDK and SYGVNS. The V and J ends lost 8 bases and 1 base respectively, with 8 bases between them. CDR3 size: 13 residues. CDR3 DNA: TGTGCCAGCGCAGTTAAGAACACCGGGGAGCTGTTTTTT. Amino acid sequence: CASAVKNTGELFF.

This clonotype was found a few times. This chain links TRBV7-9 with TRBJ2-1, with D tentatively TRBD1 or TRBD2 (6 bases each). The V end lost 5 bases, the J end lost 8 bases, and 16 bases lay between the germline ends. The CDR3 contains 14 residues. Germline CDR1 is SEHNR and CDR2 is FQNEAQ (reference sequence). The CDR3 DNA is TGTGCCAGCAGCCACTCGGGGGCCCCCCATGAGCAGTTCTTC. Protein product: CASSHSGAPHEQFF.

This clonotype was picked up one time. This rearrangement joins TRBV29-1 to TRBJ2-3; D remains unclear. This CDR3 has 12 residues. Germline CDR1 reads SQVTM; CDR2 reads ANQGSEA. Trimming cost V 3 bases and J 5 bases, with 9 bases left between them. As DNA, the CDR3 is TGCAGCGTTGAGCCTACCATAGATACGCAGTATTTT. It is translated as CSVEPTIDTQYF.

The V and J genes are TRBV20-1 and TRBJ2-2; possibly TRBD2 for D (6 bases). The CDR3 is made up of 14 amino acids. Trimming took 4 bases from V and 3 from J, leaving 12 bases between them. CDR1 and CDR2 (germline): DFQATT, SNEGSKA (reference sequence). The CDR3 protein is CSAKRLVHTGELFF. Here the CDR3 DNA reads TGCAGTGCTAAGAGACTAGTTCACACCGGGGAGCTGTTTTTT.

This clonotype was observed many times. The chain uses TRBV7-9 and TRBJ2-2; 11 bases map to TRBD2. This CDR3 has 18 amino acids. V was pared by 1 base and J by 0 bases, with 4 bases of the junction left unmatched. Germline CDR1 and CDR2: SEHNR and FQNEAQ (reference sequence). CDR3 bases: TGTGCCAGCAGCTTAGGACCTAGCGGGAGGACGAACACCGGGGAGCTGTTTTTT. This encodes CASSLGPSGRTNTGELFF.

As regards this clonotype: Possible read error: a much larger clone is one base away. The J gene is TRBJ1-5, the V gene TRBV27; 7 bases agree with TRBD1. Per the germline V gene, CDR1 is MNHEY and CDR2 is SMNVEV (reference sequence). Trimming cost V 11 bases and J 5 bases; bases outside gene matches: 9. The CDR3 extends over 13 amino acids. The CDR3 nucleotides are TGTGCCGGTCAGGAGGGGGCTCATCAGCCCCAGCATTTT. Its translation: CAGQEGAHQPQHF.

This clonotype has a handful of counts. V and J are TRBV9 and TRBJ2-1, with D possibly TRBD1 on 6 matching bases. Germline CDR1 SGDLS, CDR2 YYNGEE. The CDR3 extends over 16 amino acids. Trimming left V 4 bases short and J 0 bases short, with 14 bases between. In DNA, the CDR3 is TGTGCCAGCAGCTCCACAGGGCTCAGCTCCTACAATGAGCAGTTCTTC. Translation gives CASSSTGLSSYNEQFF.

This clonotype was seen only a few times. The CDR3 loop reads CASSSSRTPYEQYF. The CDR3 DNA is TGCGCCAGCAGCTCATCCAGGACCCCCTACGAGCAGTACTTC. The J gene is TRBJ2-7, the V gene TRBV5-1; D uncertain. There are 14 residues in the CDR3. CDR1 SGHRS and CDR2 YFSETQ come from the germline V gene. Trimming took off 3 bases at V and 2 bases at J, with 12 bases between the two ends.

This clonotype was picked up many times. The chain couples TRBV14 to TRBJ2-1; D might be TRBD2 (6 bases). The germline V and J ends were trimmed by 3 bases and 3 bases, with 18 bases remaining between them. Germline values: CDR1 SGHDN, CDR2 FVKESK. This CDR3 has 17 residues. DNA for the CDR3: TGTGCCAGCAGCCACAAAGCATCGGCGGGAAACTACAATGAGCAGTTCTTC. Translated: CASSHKASAGNYNEQFF.

This clonotype has ten or more counts. The V call is TRBV12-3 or TRBV12-4, the J call TRBJ1-2; D is uncertain. The CDR3 is 12 residues long. Deletions cut 2 bases from V and 7 bases from J, with 8 bases between. CDR3 residues: CASSLIGGGYTF. The DNA for the CDR3 is TGTGCCAGCAGTTTAATCGGAGGTGGCTACACCTTC.

V is TRBV5-1 and J is TRBJ2-7, with D tentatively TRBD1 (5 bases). Trimming took off 0 bases at V and 5 bases at J, with 15 bases between the two ends. Per the germline V gene, CDR1 is SGHRS and CDR2 is YFSETQ. The CDR3 loop spans 15 amino acids. The CDR3 spells CASSLVARGWDEQYF. CDR3 sequence (DNA): TGCGCCAGCAGCTTGGTAGCAAGGGGCTGGGACGAGCAGTACTTC.

This clonotype was counted only a few times. The chain is built from TRBV4-2 and TRBJ1-5, with a possible D match to TRBD1 (5 bases). Germline assignment: CDR1 LGHNA and CDR2 YNFKEQ. The CDR3 consists of 16 residues. V shed 0 bases and J shed 4 bases, with 13 bases lying between them. CDR3 bases: TGTGCCAGCAGCCAAGATTCGTACAGGCCAAATCAGCCCCAGCATTTT. Amino acids: CASSQDSYRPNQPQHF.

This clonotype was detected many times. This chain uses TRBV7-2 with TRBJ1-5; unclear D gene. CDR3 length equals 13 residues. Germline assignment: CDR1 SGHTA and CDR2 FQGNSA. V was pared by 0 bases and J by 4 bases, with 4 bases between. CDR3 in DNA: TGTGCCAGCAGCTTAGCGGTTAATCAGCCCCAGCATTTT. It specifies CASSLAVNQPQHF.

The chain couples TRBV25-1 to TRBJ2-1; D tentatively reads TRBD1 or TRBD2 (6 bases each). V lost 9 bases and J lost 1, with 16 bases in between. Germline CDR1 MGHDK, CDR2 SYGVNS. This CDR3 is built from 15 residues. The CDR3 DNA reads as TGTGCCAGACGTGACGGGGGCGGATCCTACAATGAGCAGTTCTTC. This encodes CARRDGGGSYNEQFF.

This clonotype showed up many times. The V call is TRBV18, the J call TRBJ2-3; a weak D match, TRBD2 (5 bases). This CDR3 is built from 16 residues. Per germline, CDR1 KGHSH and CDR2 LQKENI. V was shortened by 2 bases and J by 10 bases, with 22 bases between the two germline ends. CDR3 sequence: CASSPTDPKGRFAQYF. CDR3 nucleotides: TGTGCCAGCTCACCAACGGATCCTAAAGGGAGATTTGCGCAGTATTTT. Filled out from reference TRBV18 and TRBJ2-3, the complete variable domain reads NAGVMQNPRHLVRRRGQEARLRCSPMKGHSHVYWYRQLPEEGLKFMVYLQKENIIDESGMPKERFSAEFPKEGPSILRIQQVVRGDSAAYFCASSPTDPKGRFAQYFGPGTRLTVL.

This clonotype appeared many times. V is TRBV18 and J is TRBJ2-3; 7 nucleotides agree with TRBD2. Unmatched junction bases numbered 6, after V lost 3 bases and J lost 3 bases. This CDR3 has 15 amino acids. Germline V gene data show CDR1 as KGHSH and CDR2 as LQKENI. The CDR3 region has the DNA TGTGCCAGCTCACCTCTCCCTAGCGGTACAGATACGCAGTATTTT. Amino acid sequence: CASSPLPSGTDTQYF.

The gene calls are TRBV7-2 and TRBJ2-5; D might be TRBD2 (7 bases). Trimming took off 1 base at V and 4 bases at J, with 13 bases between the two ends. Germline V gene data show CDR1 as SGHTA and CDR2 as FQGNSA. The CDR3 is 15 residues long. The CDR3 bases are TGTGCCAGCAGCTTAGGCGTAGGGGGGGGAGAGACCCAGTACTTC. Its translation: CASSLGVGGGETQYF.

Note on this clonotype: Just one base apart from a much larger clone, this may be a read error. V and J are TRBV6-1 and TRBJ2-7; tentatively, D is TRBD1 (6 bases). This CDR3 comprises 14 residues. The V gene's germline CDR1 is MNHNS and CDR2 SASEGT. Trimming removed 11 bases from V and 3 bases from J, with 20 bases in between. The CDR3 nucleotides are TGTGCCGGCTTGACCGGGACATTGAACTACGAGCAGTACTTC. Protein sequence: CAGLTGTLNYEQYF.

This chain connects TRBV5-4 to TRBJ2-1; 11 bases are a match to TRBD1. Germline V gives CDR1 SGHNT, CDR2 YYREEE (reference sequence). V was pared by 1 base and J by 7 bases, with 4 bases of the junction left unmatched. The CDR3 covers 15 residues. As DNA, the CDR3 is TGTGCCAGCAGCTTGCAAGGACAGGGGGCTAATGAGCAGTTCTTC. This sequence encodes CASSLQGQGANEQFF.

The table lists this clonotype with a few counts. This chain connects TRBV4-1 to TRBJ2-4; 8 nucleotides agree with TRBD2. V dropped 1 base and J dropped 8; count of bases not matched to a gene: 4. CDR1 and CDR2 (germline): MGHRA, YSYEKL. CDR3 length equals 14 residues. The CDR3 DNA sequence: TGCGCCAGCAGCCAAGTTGCGGGAGGACACATTCAGTACTTC. This codes for CASSQVAGGHIQYF.

The chain couples TRBV20-1 to TRBJ2-1; 12 positions match TRBD2. Germline loops: CDR1 DFQATT, CDR2 SNEGSKA (reference sequence). The CDR3 contains 16 residues. V gave up 1 base and J gave up 7 bases; unmatched junction bases: 8. CDR3 amino acids: CSARGLAGELWNEQFF. As DNA, the CDR3 is TGCAGTGCTAGAGGACTAGCGGGAGAATTATGGAATGAGCAGTTCTTC.

This clonotype appeared many times. This sequence joins TRBV28 and TRBJ1-2, with D maybe TRBD1 (5 bases). Trimming shortened V by 3 bases and J by 7 bases, and 18 bases separated the two germline ends. CDR3 size: 15 residues. The V gene's germline CDR1 is MDHEN and CDR2 SYDVKM. The CDR3 region has the DNA TGTGCCAGCAGTTTGGAGGGCAGGGAAAGAAGTGGCTACACCTTC. It yields the protein CASSLEGRERSGYTF.

The chain uses TRBV20-1 and TRBJ2-1, with TRBD2 matching over 13 bases. J was trimmed by 10 bases and V by 0 bases; bases with no gene match: 6. In germline, CDR1 is DFQATT, CDR2 SNEGSKA (reference sequence). The CDR3 covers 15 residues. The CDR3 coding sequence is TGCAGTGCTAGAGAACTAGCGGGAGGGCCAGAAGAGCAGTTCTTC. Amino acid sequence: CSARELAGGPEEQFF.

This clonotype appeared a single time. The rearrangement uses TRBV10-3 and TRBJ1-2; D may be TRBD1 (6 bases). Germline values: CDR1 ENHRY, CDR2 SYGVKD. The CDR3 has 16 residues. Trimming took 0 bases from V and 2 from J, leaving 13 bases between them. Written as DNA, the CDR3 is TGTGCCATCAGTGAGTCAGGGGGGAATATGAACTATGGCTACACCTTC. Its protein is CAISESGGNMNYGYTF.

The rearrangement links TRBV2 to TRBJ1-4; D gene ambiguous. CDR1 and CDR2 from the germline V gene are SNHLY and FYNNEI. The CDR3 totals 13 residues. The V gene lost 7 bases and the J gene lost 4 bases, with 10 bases spanning the gap. The DNA of the CDR3 is TGTGCCAGCACTGGCTTTATTAATGAAAAACTGTTTTTT. Amino acid sequence: CASTGFINEKLFF. Looking up the rest from reference TRBV2 and TRBJ1-4 gives the full variable domain: EPEVTQTPSHQVTQMGQEVILRCVPISNHLYFYWYRQILGQKVEFLVSFYNNEISEKSEIFDDQFSVERPDGSNFTLKIRSTKLEDSAMYFCASTGFINEKLFFGSGTQLSVL.

This clonotype was seen repeatedly, ten times or more. The chain couples TRBV12-3 or TRBV12-4 to TRBJ1-4, with a possible D match to TRBD1 (5 bases). The CDR3 is 22 amino acids. V lost 6 bases and J lost 5, with 37 bases in between. Here the CDR3 reads CASSLGWPVGRRGALVNEKLFF. The CDR3 DNA reads TGTGCCAGCAGCCTCGGCTGGCCCGTGGGGCGTCGAGGGGCTCTGGTAAATGAAAAACTGTTTTTT.

The J gene is TRBJ2-7, the V gene TRBV5-5; 8 nucleotides line up with TRBD1. The CDR3 totals 15 residues. After removal of 7 bases from V and 5 bases from J, the junction contained 14 bases not matched to a gene. CDR1 and CDR2 (germline): SGHKS, YYEKEE (reference sequence). In DNA, the CDR3 is TGTGCCAGCTATCCAAAACCGACAGGGGTCCACGAGCAGTACTTC. It yields the protein CASYPKPTGVHEQYF.

This clonotype was found many times. The chain has TRBV28 and TRBJ2-2; D call uncertain. Germline V CDR1 and CDR2: MDHEN, SYDVKM. CDR3 length: 14 residues. The V and J ends lost 4 bases and 0 bases respectively, with 6 bases between them. CDR3 nucleotide sequence: TGTGCCAGCAGTTCGCTTGCGAACACCGGGGAGCTGTTTTTT. This gives the protein CASSSLANTGELFF.

This clonotype was recorded at least ten times. The rearrangement links TRBV12-3 or TRBV12-4 to TRBJ2-5; 14 bases match TRBD2. After removal of 3 bases from V and 4 bases from J, the junction contained 13 bases not matched to a gene. The CDR3 runs 19 residues. The CDR3 nucleotides read TGTGCCAGCAGTTTGACTAGCGGGAGGGCCTTAGGGTTTGCAGAGACCCAGTACTTC. It encodes CASSLTSGRALGFAETQYF.

Ten or more counts support this clonotype. The CDR3: CSARDPGSSYNEQFF. As DNA, the CDR3 is TGCAGTGCTAGAGATCCGGGAAGCTCCTACAATGAGCAGTTCTTC. The gene calls are TRBV20-1 and TRBJ2-1; the D gene is possibly TRBD2 (5 bases). Germline lookup yields CDR1 DFQATT and CDR2 SNEGSKA (reference sequence). V was clipped by 0 bases and J by 0 bases, with 9 bases between them. CDR3 size: 15 residues.